The 22 T cell receptor beta chains given below trace back to one sample, sequenced in a study of kidney transplant recipient with SARS-CoV-2 infection. From the reads, TCRdb called clonotypes with MiXCR, one entry per CDR3 protein. Of roughly 250,000 distinct CDR3 sequences in the sample, less than 35% were seen once. The material sequenced was a blood sample, taken at baseline and on day 111 from a kidney transplant recipient. The source of these receptors is a male patient younger than 45 who had COVID-19 and was a kidney transplant recipient. Some T cells may be provided by the graft donor.

This clonotype was found many times. The chain combines TRBV5-1 with TRBJ2-2; TRBD2 aligns across 14 bases. V trimming: 2 bases; J trimming: 1 base; junction bases outside the gene matches: 1. CDR3 length: 17 residues. The V gene's germline CDR1 is SGHRS and CDR2 YFSETQ. Written as DNA, the CDR3 is TGCGCCAGCAGCTTAGGACTAGCGGGAGGGAACACCGGGGAGCTGTTTTTT. Translating gives CASSLGLAGGNTGELFF.

The table lists this clonotype with many counts. This chain joins TRBV20-1 and TRBJ1-6; D is ambiguous. The CDR3 has 10 residues. Looked up from germline, CDR1 is DFQATT and CDR2 is SNEGSKA (reference sequence). The V and J ends lost 3 bases and 14 bases respectively, with 8 bases between them. CDR3 sequence reads: CSASPLTLHF. The CDR3 bases are TGCAGTGCTAGCCCCCTCACCCTCCACTTT.

V and J are TRBV6-1 and TRBJ2-7; D is perhaps TRBD1 or TRBD2 (5 bases each). The germline V gene has CDR1 MNHNS and CDR2 SASEGT. The CDR3 length is 11 residues. V was trimmed by 6 bases and J by 11 bases, leaving 14 bases between them. This chain's CDR3 is CASSRGTLEYF. DNA of the CDR3: TGTGCCAGCAGCCGAGGGACCTTGGAGTACTTC.

This clonotype showed up many times. V usage is TRBV7-2 and J usage is TRBJ1-2; no clear D. Looked up from germline, CDR1 is SGHTA and CDR2 is FQGNSA. The CDR3 length is 13 residues. Trimming cost V 2 bases and J 4 bases, with 8 bases left between them. CDR3 residues: CASSLPVTYGYTF. The CDR3 nucleotides are TGTGCCAGCAGCTTACCGGTTACCTATGGCTACACCTTC.

At least ten counts were recorded for this clonotype. The chain carries TRBV11-1 and TRBJ1-2; D ambiguous. V dropped 4 bases and J dropped 4 bases, with 22 bases sitting between them. Per germline, CDR1 SGHAT and CDR2 FQDESV (reference sequence). The CDR3 is made up of 17 amino acids. The CDR3 region is CASSCPRKAGKTYGYTF. As DNA, the CDR3 is TGTGCCAGCAGCTGCCCACGTAAGGCTGGAAAGACCTATGGCTACACCTTC. Looking up the rest from reference TRBV11-1 and TRBJ1-2 gives the full variable domain: EAEVAQSPRYKITEKSQAVAFWCDPISGHATLYWYRQILGQGPELLVQFQDESVVDDSQLPKDRFSAERLKGVDSTLKIQPAELGDSAMYLCASSCPRKAGKTYGYTFGSGTRLTVV.

The chain combines TRBV9 with TRBJ1-2, with no clear D. Trimming cost V 6 bases and J 7 bases, with 25 bases left between them. The germline V gene encodes CDR1 SGDLS and CDR2 YYNGEE. The CDR3 has 16 amino acids. The CDR3 bases are TGTGCCAGCACCCACCGGTACTCAAGAAAGACCTGTGGCTACACCTTC. This codes for CASTHRYSRKTCGYTF.

This clonotype was detected ten times or more. The V and J genes are TRBV12-5 and TRBJ2-3; 9 bases align to TRBD2. CDR1 and CDR2 (germline): LGHNT, FRNRAP. The length of the CDR3 is 16 residues. V dropped 1 base and J dropped 1; count of bases not matched to a gene: 3. The CDR3 here is CASGLDVAGGTDTQYF. The CDR3 nucleotides read TGTGCTAGTGGTTTGGATGTAGCGGGAGGCACAGATACGCAGTATTTT.

In the case of this clonotype: A much larger clone lies one base from this, so it may be a read error. The V gene is TRBV7-2, the J gene TRBJ1-2; D is unresolved. This CDR3 region has 17 residues. Germline loops: CDR1 SGHTA, CDR2 FQGNSA. The chain's CDR3 is CASSWNGRDGKTYGCTF. In DNA, the CDR3 is TGTGCCAGCAGCTGGAACGGCAGAGACGGAAAGACCTATGGCTGCACCTTC.

At least ten counts were recorded for this clonotype. This sequence joins TRBV12-5 and TRBJ1-2; the D gene is possibly TRBD1 (5 bases). The V end lost 5 bases, the J end lost 4 bases, and 23 bases lay between the germline ends. Germline lookup yields CDR1 LGHNT and CDR2 FRNRAP. The CDR3 is made up of 17 amino acids. The chain's CDR3 is CASGLRVLQGKTYGYTF. The DNA for the CDR3 is TGTGCTAGTGGTCTAAGGGTTTTGCAGGGAAAGACCTATGGCTACACCTTC.

At least ten counts were recorded for this clonotype. This chain connects TRBV20-1 to TRBJ1-5, with D maybe TRBD1 (6 bases). Trimming left V 5 bases short and J 4 bases short, with 9 bases between. The CDR3 spans 12 residues. The V gene's germline CDR1 is DFQATT and CDR2 SNEGSKA (reference sequence). CDR3 DNA: TGCAGTGCTCAACAGGGAAATCAGCCCCAGCATTTT. This sequence encodes CSAQQGNQPQHF.

There are many counts of this clonotype. The chain links TRBV12-3 or TRBV12-4 to TRBJ1-2; unclear D gene. The V end was cut by 5 bases, the J end by 4 bases, with 23 bases between. The CDR3 has 17 residues. CDR3 in DNA: TGTGCCAGCAGTCCGAGTCACACAGCAGGAAAGACCTATGGCTACACCTTC. Translated, it gives CASSPSHTAGKTYGYTF.

Regarding this clonotype: Possible read error: a much larger clone is one base away. The chain joins TRBV25-1 to TRBJ1-2; no reliable D call. V gave up 5 bases and J gave up 4 bases, with 23 bases separating them. Germline V gene sequence: CDR1 MGHDK, CDR2 SYGVNS. There are 17 residues in the CDR3. The DNA of the CDR3 is TGTGCCAGCAGTACGATTCGAGAACTGGGAAAGGCCTATGGCTACACCTTC. Translated, it gives CASSTIRELGKAYGYTF.

This clonotype appeared many times. The chain employs TRBV25-1 and TRBJ2-2; the D gene is possibly TRBD1 (6 bases). The CDR3 length is 12 residues. Germline V lookup: CDR1 MGHDK, CDR2 SYGVNS. Trimming pared 10 bases from V and 7 bases from J, leaving 13 bases between. The CDR3 DNA reads TGTGCCACTACGCAGGGGAACGGGGAGCTGTTTTTT. Translation gives CATTQGNGELFF.

This clonotype occurred many times. The rearrangement uses TRBV7-2 and TRBJ1-5; D might be TRBD1 (5 bases). The germline CDR1 and CDR2 sequences are SGHTA and FQGNSA. The CDR3 runs 15 residues. The V gene lost 5 bases and the J gene lost 7 bases, with 18 bases spanning the gap. CDR3 in amino acids: CASSPTGGTGQPQHF. As DNA, the CDR3 is TGTGCCAGCAGCCCCACGGGGGGGACCGGACAGCCCCAGCATTTT.

Concerning this clonotype: A much more abundant neighbour one base away suggests this may be a read error. Without the conserved terminal phenylalanine or tryptophan, this CDR3 likely stems from a read error. This chain links TRBV6-5 with TRBJ1-1; perhaps TRBD1 as D (5 bases). V was shortened by 11 bases and J by 5 bases, with 12 bases between the two germline ends. CDR1 is MNHEY and CDR2 is SVGAGI in the germline V gene. The length of the CDR3 is 11 residues. CDR3 bases: TGTGCCGGCCAGGGTAGAACTGAAGCTTTCCTT. Translating gives CAGQGRTEAFL.

This clonotype was detected a few times. V is TRBV11-1 and J is TRBJ1-2; D gene unclear. The CDR3 spans 17 residues. Trimming pared 5 bases from V and 4 bases from J, leaving 23 bases between. The germline V gene has CDR1 SGHAT and CDR2 FQDESV (reference sequence). Here the CDR3 DNA reads TGTGCCAGCAGCCCAGCCGTTAAGGCTGGAAAGACCTATGGCTACACCTTC. Protein sequence: CASSPAVKAGKTYGYTF.

At least ten counts were recorded for this clonotype. This rearrangement joins TRBV9 to TRBJ2-1, with 7 bases fitting TRBD2. V trimming: 4 bases; J trimming: 0 bases; junction bases outside the gene matches: 10. Germline CDR1 reads SGDLS; CDR2 reads YYNGEE. The CDR3 is 17 residues long. The CDR3 bases are TGTGCCAGCAGCCCCCGGGACTACCCGGACTCCTACAATGAGCAGTTCTTC. Residues: CASSPRDYPDSYNEQFF.

The sample holds many counts of this clonotype. J is TRBJ1-4 and V is TRBV20-1, with 10 nucleotides matching TRBD1. The trim removed 2 bases at V and 2 bases at J, leaving 5 bases unmatched. The CDR3 extends over 16 amino acids. Germline V gene data show CDR1 as DFQATT and CDR2 as SNEGSKA (reference sequence). CDR3 loop: CSARRGTGVTNEKLFF. CDR3 DNA sequence: TGCAGTGCTAGACGGGGGACAGGGGTGACTAATGAAAAACTGTTTTTT.

This clonotype was detected a few times. V and J are TRBV2 and TRBJ2-7; TRBD2 matches at 12 bases. The CDR3 length is 15 residues. Germline loops: CDR1 SNHLY, CDR2 FYNNEI. The V gene end was trimmed by 7 bases and the J gene end by 3 bases; junction bases not matched to a gene: 7. The chain's CDR3 is CASKLAGGLLYEQYF. CDR3 DNA sequence: TGTGCCAGCAAACTAGCGGGGGGCCTCCTCTACGAGCAGTACTTC. The variable domain in full, completed from reference TRBV2 and TRBJ2-7, reads EPEVTQTPSHQVTQMGQEVILRCVPISNHLYFYWYRQILGQKVEFLVSFYNNEISEKSEIFDDQFSVERPDGSNFTLKIRSTKLEDSAMYFCASKLAGGLLYEQYFGPGTRLTVT.

As for this clonotype: One junction end disagrees with the germline gene, perhaps due to a read error. The V gene is TRBV5-1, the J gene TRBJ2-3; possible D gene TRBD2, 6 bases. The CDR3 contains 17 residues. The V gene's germline CDR1 is SGHRS and CDR2 YFSETQ. This chain's CDR3 is CANSLGTGSGGTDTQYF. The CDR3 DNA reads TGCGCCAACAGCTTGGGGACGGGTAGCGGAGGCACAGATACGCAGTATTTT.

This clonotype was seen more than once but under ten times. The V call is TRBV14, the J call TRBJ2-3; D call uncertain. The CDR3 is made up of 15 amino acids. Germline loops: CDR1 SGHDN, CDR2 FVKESK. V lost 4 bases, J lost 6 bases, and 17 bases lay in between. CDR3 sequence reads: CASSPLSWTSDTQYF. CDR3 sequence (DNA): TGTGCCAGCAGCCCGCTAAGTTGGACCTCCGATACGCAGTATTTT.

This clonotype was observed many times. The chain recombines TRBV12-3 or TRBV12-4 with TRBJ1-5; 7 nucleotides agree with TRBD1. The CDR3 sequence is 16 residues long. With V trimmed by 6 bases and J by 5 bases, 13 bases remained unmatched. The CDR3 DNA reads TGTGCCAGCAGCCGACAGGGCACTCTATTTGATCAGCCCCAGCATTTT. Its translation: CASSRQGTLFDQPQHF.